This paragraph covers one T cell receptor (beta chain) sequence. No antigen is known for it. The sample originates from a study of T cell clones after liver transplantation. Study findings and constraints: Conclusions were preliminary, with small, heterogeneous patient groups.

Here immunoSEQ multiplex PCR was the method, and the copy in TCRdb shows in-frame clones only, minus some. The sample yields 15,000 or so clones, about nine tenths seen once. The CDR3 runs to 15 residues. V was pared by 4 bases and J by 5 bases, with 6 bases of the junction left unmatched. The germline V gene encodes CDR1 LGHNA and CDR2 YNFKEQ. The clonotype was recovered from a human donor who received a liver transplant. V is TRBV4-2 and J is TRBJ2-7, with 12 bases that match TRBD2. The sequences come from CD8+ T cells from blood, collected before liver transplant. CDR3 protein: CASSLMTSGSHEQYF. For the CDR3, the DNA is TGTGCCAGCAGCCTAATGACTAGCGGGAGTCACGAGCAGTACTTC.